The 25 T cell receptor beta chains listed next were all sequenced from one sample in a study of blood T cell repertoires in COVID-19. Generated by immunoSEQ multiplex PCR, the TCRdb table keeps only in-frame clones and is missing some. The sample contains under 200,000 clones, about 80% of which appear only once. The specimen sequenced was PBMCs or T cells enriched from blood (not recorded which). The receptors shown here come from a woman in her fifties or sixties who had recovered from COVID-19.

This chain uses TRBV5-1 with TRBJ2-5; TRBD1 aligns across 7 bases. V lost 4 bases to trimming and J lost 2 bases; unmatched junction nucleotides: 8. There are 15 residues in the CDR3. Germline CDR1 is SGHRS and CDR2 is YFSETQ. The CDR3 loop is CASSDGTATQETQYF. Written as DNA, the CDR3 is TGCGCCAGCAGCGACGGGACAGCGACTCAAGAGACCCAGTACTTC.

The chain uses TRBV27 and TRBJ2-2; 8 bases match TRBD2. The CDR3 covers 16 residues. V lost 5 bases and J lost 4; bases outside the gene matches: 9. The germline CDR1 and CDR2 sequences are MNHEY and SMNVEV (reference sequence). The CDR3 protein is CASSHVIAGFTGELFF. CDR3 DNA sequence: TGTGCCAGCAGTCACGTTATAGCGGGGTTCACCGGGGAGCTGTTTTTT.

The genes are TRBV6-2 or TRBV6-3 and TRBJ2-5; perhaps TRBD2 as D (6 bases). V was cut by 2 bases and J by 6 bases, with 19 bases left in between. The CDR3 totals 16 residues. CDR1 and CDR2 (germline): MNHEY, SVGEGT. The CDR3 coding sequence is TGTGCCAGCAGTTACCCGAGTGCGGGCGGGGTGAAGACCCAGTACTTC. It codes for CASSYPSAGGVKTQYF.

The chain is built from TRBV7-9 and TRBJ1-1; 9 bases fit TRBD1. This CDR3 spans 14 amino acids. Germline V gene data show CDR1 as SEHNR and CDR2 as FQNEAQ (reference sequence). The V and J ends lost 6 bases and 3 bases, in that order; junction bases with no gene match: 5. The chain's CDR3 is CASSFDRGYTEAFF. CDR3 bases: TGTGCCAGCAGTTTCGACAGGGGGTACACTGAAGCTTTCTTT.

The rearrangement uses TRBV30 and TRBJ1-2, with 7 bases matching TRBD1. With V trimmed by 6 bases and J by 6 bases, 7 bases remained unmatched. The CDR3 has 12 residues. Germline V CDR1 and CDR2: GTSNPN, SVGIG (reference sequence). The CDR3 loop is CACIQGIDGYTF. The CDR3 region has the DNA TGTGCCTGCATACAGGGGATAGATGGCTACACCTTC.

This clone was seen only once. The V call is TRBV6-5, the J call TRBJ2-1; no reliable D call. The germline CDR1 and CDR2 sequences are MNHEY and SVGAGI. The V end lost 0 bases, the J end lost 7 bases, and 7 bases lay between the germline ends. There are 13 residues in the CDR3. The CDR3 DNA reads TGTGCCAGCAGTTACTCGGCCTCTAATGAGCAGTTCTTC. Its protein is CASSYSASNEQFF.

The chain recombines TRBV6-4 with TRBJ2-7, with D maybe TRBD1 (5 bases). The germline V gene encodes CDR1 MRHNA and CDR2 SNTAGT. V was pared by 1 base and J by 3 bases, with 13 bases between. The CDR3 contains 15 residues. Here the CDR3 reads CASSDCGAFVYEQYF. CDR3 in DNA: TGTGCCAGCAGTGACTGTGGGGCGTTCGTCTACGAGCAGTACTTC.

This chain connects TRBV21-1 to TRBJ2-5; TRBD2, the table's D call, was not compared with the DNA. TRBV21-1 counts as a pseudogene. There are 18 residues in the CDR3. Written as DNA, the CDR3 is TGTGCCAGCAGCACCTACGCACTAGCGGGGGGGTCCCAAGAGACCCAGTACTTC. Encoded protein: CASSTYALAGGSQETQYF.

The chain employs TRBV21-1 and TRBJ1-5. TRBV21-1 is shown as a pseudogene. This CDR3 has 15 amino acids. Written as DNA, the CDR3 is TGTGCCAGCAGCAAAGTAGATTATAGCAATCAGCCCCAGCATTTT. Its translation is CASSKVDYSNQPQHF.

The CDR3 DNA is TGTGCCAGCAGCTTGGGGCAAGGGTTCGGGGAGGGACGCTTTAGGGAGACCCAGTACTTC. Translation gives CASSLGQGFGEGRFRETQYF. The chain combines TRBV5-4 with TRBJ2-5; TRBD2 matches at 7 bases. The V gene end was trimmed by 0 bases and the J gene end by 5 bases; junction bases not matched to a gene: 22. CDR1 is SGHNT and CDR2 is YYREEE in the germline V gene (reference sequence). The CDR3 has 20 residues.

J is TRBJ2-1 and V is TRBV5-8; 8 nucleotides align to TRBD2. CDR1 SGHTS and CDR2 YDEGEE come from the germline V gene. The length of the CDR3 is 15 residues. The J segment lost 2 bases and the V segment lost 0 bases, leaving 1 base of the junction unmatched. The CDR3, as DNA: TGTGCCAGCAGCTTGGCACTAGCGGCCTACAATGAGCAGTTCTTC. Amino acid sequence: CASSLALAAYNEQFF.

This clone was seen ten or more times. This rearrangement joins TRBV5-1 to TRBJ2-1; a possible D gene is TRBD2 (5 bases). With 7 bases removed from V and 5 bases from J, the gap between germline ends came to 28 bases. Germline assignment: CDR1 SGHRS and CDR2 YFSETQ. The CDR3 consists of 18 residues. The CDR3 bases are TGCGCCAGCGGTCCACTTGGAGGAGGCGGGCGCTCGGACAATGAGCAGTTCTTC. Translated, it gives CASGPLGGGGRSDNEQFF.

With regard to this clone: Different DNA sequences within this sample yield the same CDR3. The chain combines TRBV4-2 with TRBJ2-7, with D possibly TRBD1 on 5 matching bases. Germline assignment: CDR1 LGHNA and CDR2 YNFKEQ. V shed 0 bases and J shed 1 base, with 13 bases lying between them. The CDR3 spans 16 residues. CDR3: CASSQDLRDSSYEQYF. In nucleotides, the CDR3 is TGTGCCAGCAGCCAAGATTTGCGAGACAGTTCCTACGAGCAGTACTTC.

The chain couples TRBV3-1 (or the pseudogene TRBV3-2) to TRBJ2-3; 7 bases fit TRBD2. V lost 1 base to trimming and J lost 5 bases; unmatched junction nucleotides: 6. CDR3 length: 15 residues. The V gene's germline CDR1 is LGHDT and CDR2 YNNKEL (reference sequence). Here the CDR3 reads CASSQGGGGGDTQYF. CDR3 in DNA: TGTGCCAGCAGCCAAGGGGGCGGGGGAGGAGATACGCAGTATTTT.

V gene TRBV10-3 combines with J gene TRBJ1-5, with 11 positions matching TRBD1. This CDR3 is 13 amino acids long. Trimming took 10 bases from V and 8 from J; bases not matched to a gene: 7. From germline, CDR1 is ENHRY and CDR2 SYGVKD. CDR3 loop: CATAGTGGEPQHF. DNA for the CDR3: TGTGCCACTGCCGGGACAGGGGGTGAGCCCCAGCATTTT.

The rearrangement joins TRBV29-1 to TRBJ2-5, with 8 bases identical to TRBD1. The CDR3 is made up of 13 amino acids. J was trimmed by 5 bases and V by 6 bases; bases with no gene match: 8. Germline values: CDR1 SQVTM, CDR2 ANQGSEA. CDR3 sequence: CSVPGQGAETQYF. Here the CDR3 DNA reads TGCAGCGTCCCCGGACAGGGAGCCGAGACCCAGTACTTC. Drawing the rest from reference TRBV29-1 and TRBJ2-5, the complete variable domain is SAVISQKPSRDICQRGTSLTIQCQVDSQVTMMFWYRQQPGQSLTLIATANQGSEATYESGFVIDKFPISRPNLTFSTLTVSNMSPEDSSIYLCSVPGQGAETQYFGPGTRLLVL.

The rearrangement uses TRBV5-4 and TRBJ1-1; 7 positions agree with TRBD1. The CDR3 has 12 residues. Germline-derived CDR1 and CDR2 are SGHNT and YYREEE (reference sequence). Trimming took 4 bases from V and 7 from J; bases not matched to a gene: 4. CDR3 protein: CASSTGTVEAFF. The CDR3 nucleotides are TGTGCCAGCAGCACCGGGACAGTTGAAGCTTTCTTT.

The rearrangement joins TRBV28 to TRBJ2-5; no firm D call. The V end was cut by 4 bases, the J end by 0 bases, with 9 bases between. This CDR3 contains 14 residues. Germline V gene sequence: CDR1 MDHEN, CDR2 SYDVKM. The CDR3 DNA sequence: TGTGCCAGCAGTTCGAACCGGGACCAAGAGACCCAGTACTTC. Translated: CASSSNRDQETQYF.

The chain joins TRBV9 to TRBJ1-1; no clear D. Trimming removed 3 bases at V and 1 base at J, with 7 bases between. CDR1 and CDR2 (germline): SGDLS, YYNGEE. CDR3 length: 13 residues. The CDR3 loop reads CASSGGQNTEAFF. For the CDR3, the DNA is TGTGCCAGCAGCGGAGGGCAGAACACTGAAGCTTTCTTT.

The chain couples TRBV6-5 to TRBJ2-7, with TRBD2 as a possible D gene (6 bases). The length of the CDR3 is 13 residues. Trimming shortened V by 2 bases and J by 5 bases, and 10 bases separated the two germline ends. The germline V gene has CDR1 MNHEY and CDR2 SVGAGI. Written as DNA, the CDR3 is TGTGCCAGCAGTTACGGGGGGAAAAACGAGCAGTACTTC. Its protein is CASSYGGKNEQYF.

The chain is built from TRBV4-1 and TRBJ1-5; D unclear. The length of the CDR3 is 15 residues. Germline V CDR1 and CDR2: MGHRA, YSYEKL. The germline V and J ends were trimmed by 0 bases and 7 bases, with 13 bases remaining between them. CDR3: CASSQEGRGNQPQHF. The DNA of the CDR3 is TGCGCCAGCAGCCAAGAAGGCCGGGGTAACCAGCCCCAGCATTTT.

V gene TRBV5-5 combines with J gene TRBJ1-2; D ambiguous. The ends were cut back, 0 bases at V and 2 bases at J, with 5 bases in the middle. The V gene's germline CDR1 is SGHKS and CDR2 YYEKEE (reference sequence). The CDR3 runs to 13 residues. This chain's CDR3 is CASSLDRNYGYTF. CDR3 DNA: TGTGCCAGCAGCTTGGACAGAAACTATGGCTACACCTTC.

The chain recombines TRBV5-1 with TRBJ2-2; 8 bases fit TRBD1. This CDR3 comprises 15 residues. CDR1 and CDR2 from the germline V gene are SGHRS and YFSETQ. Trimming took 1 base from V and 6 from J; bases not matched to a gene: 5. The CDR3 region is CASSLTTGVAGELFF. For the CDR3, the DNA is TGCGCCAGCAGCTTGACGACAGGGGTGGCCGGGGAGCTGTTTTTT.

This clone has only a few counts. The chain employs TRBV5-1 and TRBJ2-1, with TRBD1 as a possible D gene (5 bases). Germline V gives CDR1 SGHRS, CDR2 YFSETQ. The CDR3 runs to 15 residues. The V end was cut by 4 bases, the J end by 1 base, with 12 bases between. CDR3 loop: CASSRMTVSYNEQFF. Written as DNA, the CDR3 is TGCGCCAGCAGCCGGATGACAGTGTCCTACAATGAGCAGTTCTTC.

In this sample, this clone turned up a few times. This chain connects TRBV10-1 to TRBJ1-1; 8 bases agree with TRBD1. The CDR3 is made up of 16 amino acids. V was pared by 0 bases and J by 2 bases, with 5 bases of the junction left unmatched. The V gene's germline CDR1 is WNHNN and CDR2 SYGVQD (reference sequence). The CDR3 bases are TGCGCCAGCAGTGAGTCCCGGGGACAGGTCAACACTGAAGCTTTCTTT. Residues: CASSESRGQVNTEAFF.